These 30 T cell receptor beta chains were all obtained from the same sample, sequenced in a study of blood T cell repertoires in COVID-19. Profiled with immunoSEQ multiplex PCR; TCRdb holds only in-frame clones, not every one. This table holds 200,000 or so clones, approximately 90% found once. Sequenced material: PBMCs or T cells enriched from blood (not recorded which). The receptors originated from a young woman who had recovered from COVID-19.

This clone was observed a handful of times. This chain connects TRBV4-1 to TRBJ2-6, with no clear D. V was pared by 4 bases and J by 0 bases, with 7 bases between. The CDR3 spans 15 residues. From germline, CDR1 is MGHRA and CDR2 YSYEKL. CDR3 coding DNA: TGCGCCAGCAGCCTTCGTTTCTCTGGGGCCAACGTCCTGACTTTC. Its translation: CASSLRFSGANVLTF.

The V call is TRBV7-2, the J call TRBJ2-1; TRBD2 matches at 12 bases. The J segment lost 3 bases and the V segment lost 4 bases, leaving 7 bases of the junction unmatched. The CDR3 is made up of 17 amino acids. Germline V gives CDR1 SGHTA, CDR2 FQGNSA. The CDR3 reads CASSYTLAGGIYNEQFF. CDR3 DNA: TGTGCCAGCAGCTACACGCTAGCGGGGGGGATCTACAATGAGCAGTTCTTC. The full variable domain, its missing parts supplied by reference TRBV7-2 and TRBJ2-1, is GAGVSQSPSNKVTEKGKDVELRCDPISGHTALYWYRQSLGQGLEFLIYFQGNSAPDKSGLPSDRFSAERTGGSVSTLTIQRTQQEDSAVYLCASSYTLAGGIYNEQFFGPGTRLTVL.

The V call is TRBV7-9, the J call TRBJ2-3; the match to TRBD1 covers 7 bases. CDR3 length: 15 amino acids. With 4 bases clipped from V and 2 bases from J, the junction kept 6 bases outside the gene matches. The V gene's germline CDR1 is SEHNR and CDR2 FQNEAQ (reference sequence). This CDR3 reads CASSSLQGTTDTQYF. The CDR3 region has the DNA TGTGCCAGCAGCTCCTTACAGGGGACCACAGATACGCAGTATTTT.

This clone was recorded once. This CDR3 is CASSRNTGTVGNTIYF. CDR3 DNA sequence: TGTGCCAGCAGTCGAAATACCGGGACTGTCGGAAACACCATATATTTT. The chain has TRBV6-2 or TRBV6-3 and TRBJ1-3; D may be TRBD1 (5 bases). CDR1 and CDR2 (germline): MNHEY, SVGEGT. The V gene lost 5 bases and the J gene lost 4 bases, with 18 bases spanning the gap. This CDR3 is 16 amino acids long.

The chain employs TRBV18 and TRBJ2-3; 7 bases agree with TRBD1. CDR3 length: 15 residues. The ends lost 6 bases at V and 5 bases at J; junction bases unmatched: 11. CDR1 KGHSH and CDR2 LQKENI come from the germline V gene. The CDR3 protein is CASSYDRVGGDTQYF. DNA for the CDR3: TGTGCCAGCTCCTACGACAGGGTGGGTGGAGATACGCAGTATTTT.

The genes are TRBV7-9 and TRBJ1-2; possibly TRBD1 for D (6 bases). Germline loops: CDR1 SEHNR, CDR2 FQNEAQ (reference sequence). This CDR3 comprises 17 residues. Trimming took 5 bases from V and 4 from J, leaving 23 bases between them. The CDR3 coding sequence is TGTGCCAGCAGCCCCACGCTCGGGGGGCGAGACTCCTATGGCTACACCTTC. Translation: CASSPTLGGRDSYGYTF. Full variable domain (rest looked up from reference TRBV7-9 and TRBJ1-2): DTGVSQNPRHKITKRGQNVTFRCDPISEHNRLYWYRQTLGQGPEFLTYFQNEAQLEKSRLLSDRFSAERPKGSFSTLEIQRTEQGDSAMYLCASSPTLGGRDSYGYTFGSGTRLTVV.

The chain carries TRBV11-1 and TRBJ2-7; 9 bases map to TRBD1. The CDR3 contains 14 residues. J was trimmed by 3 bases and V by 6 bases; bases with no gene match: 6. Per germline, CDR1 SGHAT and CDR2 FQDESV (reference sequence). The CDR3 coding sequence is TGTGCCAGCAGACAAGACAGGGGGGACTACGAGCAGTACTTC. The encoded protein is CASRQDRGDYEQYF.

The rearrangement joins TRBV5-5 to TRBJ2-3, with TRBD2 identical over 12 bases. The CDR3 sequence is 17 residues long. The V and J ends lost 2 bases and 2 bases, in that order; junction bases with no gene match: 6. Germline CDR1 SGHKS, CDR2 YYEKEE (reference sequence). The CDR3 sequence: CASSFRTSGGNTDTQYF. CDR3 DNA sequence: TGTGCCAGCAGCTTTAGAACTAGCGGGGGGAACACAGATACGCAGTATTTT.

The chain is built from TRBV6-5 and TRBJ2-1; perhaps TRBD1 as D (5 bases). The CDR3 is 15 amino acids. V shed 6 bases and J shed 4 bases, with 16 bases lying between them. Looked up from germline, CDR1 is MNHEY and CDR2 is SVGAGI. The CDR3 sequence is CASRPQLGLYNEQFF. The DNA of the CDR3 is TGTGCCAGCAGACCTCAGTTGGGGCTTTACAATGAGCAGTTCTTC.

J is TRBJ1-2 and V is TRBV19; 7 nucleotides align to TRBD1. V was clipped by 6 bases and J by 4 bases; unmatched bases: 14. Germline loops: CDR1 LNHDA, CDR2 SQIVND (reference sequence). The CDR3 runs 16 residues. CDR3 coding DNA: TGTGCCAGTAGCGCCTCGGGACAGCCCCGAGTCTATGGCTACACCTTC. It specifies CASSASGQPRVYGYTF. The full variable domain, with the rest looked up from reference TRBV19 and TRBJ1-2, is DGGITQSPKYLFRKEGQNVTLSCEQNLNHDAMYWYRQDPGQGLRLIYYSQIVNDFQKGDIAEGYSVSREKKESFPLTVTSAQKNPTAFYLCASSASGQPRVYGYTFGSGTRLTVV.

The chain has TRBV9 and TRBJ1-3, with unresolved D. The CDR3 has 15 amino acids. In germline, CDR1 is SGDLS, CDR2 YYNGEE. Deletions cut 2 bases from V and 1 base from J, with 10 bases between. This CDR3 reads CASSVEGRSGNTIYF. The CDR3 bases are TGTGCCAGCAGCGTTGAGGGAAGATCTGGAAACACCATATATTTT.

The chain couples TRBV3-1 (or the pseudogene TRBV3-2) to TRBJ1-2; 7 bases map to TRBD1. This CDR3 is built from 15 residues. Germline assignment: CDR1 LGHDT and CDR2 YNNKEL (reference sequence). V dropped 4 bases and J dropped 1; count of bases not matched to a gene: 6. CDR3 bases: TGTGCCAGCAGCCTTTACGGGACAGTTAACTATGGCTACACCTTC. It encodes CASSLYGTVNYGYTF.

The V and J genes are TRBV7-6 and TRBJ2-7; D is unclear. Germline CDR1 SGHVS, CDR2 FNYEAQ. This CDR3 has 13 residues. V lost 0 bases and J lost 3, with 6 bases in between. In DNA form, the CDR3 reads TGTGCCAGCAGCTTAGCACTCGGCTACGAGCAGTACTTC. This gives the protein CASSLALGYEQYF.

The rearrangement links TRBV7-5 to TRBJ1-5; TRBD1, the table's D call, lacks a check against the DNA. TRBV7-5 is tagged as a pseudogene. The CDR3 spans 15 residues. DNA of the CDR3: TGTGTCAGAAGCCCGCAGGGGCTGGGCAATCAGCCCCAGCATTTT. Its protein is CVRSPQGLGNQPQHF.

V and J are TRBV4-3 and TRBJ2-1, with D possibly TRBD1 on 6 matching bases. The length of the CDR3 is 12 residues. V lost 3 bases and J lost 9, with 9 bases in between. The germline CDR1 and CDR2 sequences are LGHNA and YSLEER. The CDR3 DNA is TGCGCCAGCAGCCACGTAGGGGGTGAGCAGTTCTTC. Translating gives CASSHVGGEQFF.

CDR3: CASSVEGANTEAFF. The CDR3 DNA reads TGCGCCAGCAGTGTTGAGGGGGCGAACACTGAAGCTTTCTTT. The genes are TRBV5-1 and TRBJ1-1; TRBD1 aligns across 7 bases. Germline V gives CDR1 SGHRS, CDR2 YFSETQ. V was pared by 5 bases and J by 1 base, with 5 bases of the junction left unmatched. The CDR3 spans 14 residues.

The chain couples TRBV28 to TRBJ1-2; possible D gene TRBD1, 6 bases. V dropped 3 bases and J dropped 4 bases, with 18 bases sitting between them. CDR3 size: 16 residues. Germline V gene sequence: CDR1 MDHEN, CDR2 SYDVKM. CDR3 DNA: TGTGCCAGCAGTTTCAGGGGTCGCGGCGGAGGCTATGGCTACACCTTC. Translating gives CASSFRGRGGGYGYTF.

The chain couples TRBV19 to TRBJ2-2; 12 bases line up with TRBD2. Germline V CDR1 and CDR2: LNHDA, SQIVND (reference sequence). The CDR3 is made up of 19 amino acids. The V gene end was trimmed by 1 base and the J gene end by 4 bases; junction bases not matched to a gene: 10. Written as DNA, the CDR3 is TGTGCCAGTAGTATAGCCTTGACTAGCGGGGGTACCATCACCGGGGAGCTGTTTTTT. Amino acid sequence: CASSIALTSGGTITGELFF.

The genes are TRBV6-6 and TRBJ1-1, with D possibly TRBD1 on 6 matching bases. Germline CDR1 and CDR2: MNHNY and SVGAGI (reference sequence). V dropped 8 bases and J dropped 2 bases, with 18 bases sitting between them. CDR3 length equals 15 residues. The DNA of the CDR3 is TGTGCCAGCCGAAACCGGGACATAAGAAACACTGAAGCTTTCTTT. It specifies CASRNRDIRNTEAFF.

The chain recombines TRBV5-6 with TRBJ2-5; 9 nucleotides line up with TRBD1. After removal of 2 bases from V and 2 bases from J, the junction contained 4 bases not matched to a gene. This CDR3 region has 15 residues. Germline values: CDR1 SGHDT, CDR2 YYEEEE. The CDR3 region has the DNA TGTGCCAGCAGCTTTCCGGGACAGGGACAAGAGACCCAGTACTTC. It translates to CASSFPGQGQETQYF.

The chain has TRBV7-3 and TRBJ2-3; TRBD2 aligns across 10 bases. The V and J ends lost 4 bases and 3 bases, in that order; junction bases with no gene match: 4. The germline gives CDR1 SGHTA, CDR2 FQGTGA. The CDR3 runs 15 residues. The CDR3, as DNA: TGTGCCAGCAGCTATAGCGGGGGGCTGACAGATACGCAGTATTTT. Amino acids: CASSYSGGLTDTQYF.

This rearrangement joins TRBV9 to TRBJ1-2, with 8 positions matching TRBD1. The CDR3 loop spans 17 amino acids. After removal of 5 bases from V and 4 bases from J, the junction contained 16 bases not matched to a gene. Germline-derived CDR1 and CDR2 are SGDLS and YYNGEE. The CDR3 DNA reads TGTGCCAGCAGGGGCCCGGGACAGGAAGAGGTGCGCTATGGCTACACCTTC. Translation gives CASRGPGQEEVRYGYTF.

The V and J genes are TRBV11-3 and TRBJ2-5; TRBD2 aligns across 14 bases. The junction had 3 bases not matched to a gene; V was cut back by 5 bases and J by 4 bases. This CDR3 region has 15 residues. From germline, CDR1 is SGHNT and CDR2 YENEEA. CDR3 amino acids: CASSQGLAGVETQYF. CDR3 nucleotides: TGTGCCAGCAGCCAGGGACTAGCGGGGGTAGAGACCCAGTACTTC. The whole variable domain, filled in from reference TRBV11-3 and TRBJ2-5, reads EAGVVQSPRYKIIEKKQPVAFWCNPISGHNTLYWYLQNLGQGPELLIRYENEEAVDDSQLPKDRFSAERLKGVDSTLKIQPAELGDSAVYLCASSQGLAGVETQYFGPGTRLLVL.

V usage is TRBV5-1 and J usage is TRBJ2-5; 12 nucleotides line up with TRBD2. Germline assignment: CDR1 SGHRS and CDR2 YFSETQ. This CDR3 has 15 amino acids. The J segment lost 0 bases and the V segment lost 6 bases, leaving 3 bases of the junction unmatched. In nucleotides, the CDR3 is TGCGCCAGCAAGAGACTAGCGGGGGACCAAGAGACCCAGTACTTC. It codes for CASKRLAGDQETQYF.

The CDR3 spells CASSGRQGANGQPQHF. The CDR3 nucleotides are TGTGCCAGTAGCGGTAGACAGGGGGCGAATGGTCAGCCCCAGCATTTT. This chain connects TRBV19 to TRBJ1-5; TRBD1 aligns across 10 bases. Germline values: CDR1 LNHDA, CDR2 SQIVND (reference sequence). V was pared by 6 bases and J by 6 bases, with 11 bases of the junction left unmatched. The CDR3 has 16 residues.

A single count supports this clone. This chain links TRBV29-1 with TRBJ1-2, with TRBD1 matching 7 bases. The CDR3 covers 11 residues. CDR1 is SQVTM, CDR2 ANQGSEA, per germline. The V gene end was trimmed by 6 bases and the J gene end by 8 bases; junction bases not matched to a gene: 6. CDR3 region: CSVARGGGYTF. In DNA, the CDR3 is TGCAGCGTCGCACGAGGGGGCGGCTACACCTTC. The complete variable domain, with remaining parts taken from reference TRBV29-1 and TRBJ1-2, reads SAVISQKPSRDICQRGTSLTIQCQVDSQVTMMFWYRQQPGQSLTLIATANQGSEATYESGFVIDKFPISRPNLTFSTLTVSNMSPEDSSIYLCSVARGGGYTFGSGTRLTVV.

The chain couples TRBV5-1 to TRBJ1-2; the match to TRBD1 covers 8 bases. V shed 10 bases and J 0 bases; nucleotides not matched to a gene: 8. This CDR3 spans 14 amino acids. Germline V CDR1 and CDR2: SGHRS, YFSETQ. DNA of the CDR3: TGCGCCCGATATGACAGGGGAGCTAACTATGGCTACACCTTC. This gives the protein CARYDRGANYGYTF.

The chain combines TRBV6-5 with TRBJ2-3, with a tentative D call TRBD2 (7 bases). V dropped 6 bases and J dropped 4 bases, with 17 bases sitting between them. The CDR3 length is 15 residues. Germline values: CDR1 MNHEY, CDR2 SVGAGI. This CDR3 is CASSEGGGVADTQYF. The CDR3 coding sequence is TGTGCCAGCAGCGAGGGCGGGGGCGTCGCAGATACGCAGTATTTT.

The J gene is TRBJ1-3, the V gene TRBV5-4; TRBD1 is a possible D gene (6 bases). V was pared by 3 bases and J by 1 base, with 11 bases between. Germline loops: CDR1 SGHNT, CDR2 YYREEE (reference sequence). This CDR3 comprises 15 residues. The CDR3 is CASSYNTGSGNTIYF. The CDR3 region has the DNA TGTGCCAGCAGCTATAATACAGGGTCTGGAAACACCATATATTTT.

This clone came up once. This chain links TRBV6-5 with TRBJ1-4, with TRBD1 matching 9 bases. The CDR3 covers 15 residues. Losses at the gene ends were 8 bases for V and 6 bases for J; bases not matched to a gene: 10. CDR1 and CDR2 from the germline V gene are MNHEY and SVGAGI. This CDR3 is CASRNTGGVDEKLFF. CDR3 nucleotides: TGTGCCAGCCGAAATACAGGGGGCGTGGATGAAAAACTGTTTTTT.